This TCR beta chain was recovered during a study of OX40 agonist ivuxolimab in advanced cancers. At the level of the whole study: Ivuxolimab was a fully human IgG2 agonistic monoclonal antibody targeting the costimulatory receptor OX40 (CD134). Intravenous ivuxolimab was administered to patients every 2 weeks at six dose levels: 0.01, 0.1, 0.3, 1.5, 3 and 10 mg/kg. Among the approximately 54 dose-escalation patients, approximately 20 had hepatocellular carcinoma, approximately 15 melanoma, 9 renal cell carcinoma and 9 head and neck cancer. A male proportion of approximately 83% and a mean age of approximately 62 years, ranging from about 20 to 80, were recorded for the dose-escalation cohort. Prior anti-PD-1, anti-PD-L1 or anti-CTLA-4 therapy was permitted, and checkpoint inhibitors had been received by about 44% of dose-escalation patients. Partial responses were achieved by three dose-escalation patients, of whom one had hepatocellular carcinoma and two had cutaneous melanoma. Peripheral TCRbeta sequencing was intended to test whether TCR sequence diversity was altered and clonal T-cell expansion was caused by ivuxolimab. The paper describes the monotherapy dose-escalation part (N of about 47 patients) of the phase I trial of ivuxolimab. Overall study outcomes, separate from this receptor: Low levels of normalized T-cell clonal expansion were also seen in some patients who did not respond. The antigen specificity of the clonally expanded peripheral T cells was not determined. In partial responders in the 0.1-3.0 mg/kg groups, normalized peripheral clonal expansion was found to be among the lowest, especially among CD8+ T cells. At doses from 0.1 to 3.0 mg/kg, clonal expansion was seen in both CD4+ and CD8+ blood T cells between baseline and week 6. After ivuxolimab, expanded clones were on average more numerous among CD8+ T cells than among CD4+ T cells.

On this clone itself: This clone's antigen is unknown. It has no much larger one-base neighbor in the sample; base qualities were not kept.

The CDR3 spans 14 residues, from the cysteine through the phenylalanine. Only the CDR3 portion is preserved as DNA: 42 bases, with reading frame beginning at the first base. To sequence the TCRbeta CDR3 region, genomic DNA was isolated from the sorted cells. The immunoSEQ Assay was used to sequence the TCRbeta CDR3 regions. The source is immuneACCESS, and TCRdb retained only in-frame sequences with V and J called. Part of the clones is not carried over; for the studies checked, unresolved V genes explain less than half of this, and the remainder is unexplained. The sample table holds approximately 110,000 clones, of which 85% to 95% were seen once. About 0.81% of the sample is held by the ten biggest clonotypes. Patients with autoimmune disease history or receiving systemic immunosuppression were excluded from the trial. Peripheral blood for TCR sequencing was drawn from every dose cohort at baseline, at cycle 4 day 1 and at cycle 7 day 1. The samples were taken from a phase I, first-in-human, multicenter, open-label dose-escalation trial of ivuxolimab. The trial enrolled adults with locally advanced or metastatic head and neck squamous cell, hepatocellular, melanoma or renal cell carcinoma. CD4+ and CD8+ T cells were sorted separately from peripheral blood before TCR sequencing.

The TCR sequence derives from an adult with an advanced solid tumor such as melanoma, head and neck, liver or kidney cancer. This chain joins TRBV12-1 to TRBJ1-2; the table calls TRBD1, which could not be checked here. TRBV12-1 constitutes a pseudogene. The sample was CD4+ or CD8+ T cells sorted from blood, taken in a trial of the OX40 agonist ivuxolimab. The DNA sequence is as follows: TGTGCCAGCAGTCACAGGGACAGGGAGAGCGGCTACACCTTC. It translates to CASSHRDRESGYTF.